This TCR beta chain was captured in a study of T cell clones after liver transplantation. Study-level findings and limits: Compared with third party-reactive sequences, donor-reactive ones declined more, independent of withdrawal success. Graft donor-reactive T cells possibly entered the graft instead of undergoing deletion.

Details on this clone: The antigen is not known.

Trimming took off 4 bases at V and 0 bases at J, with 15 bases between the two ends. The CDR3 spans 16 residues. Produced via immunoSEQ multiplex PCR; TCRdb's table is partial and in-frame only. The repertoire holds around 18,000 clones, 80% to 90% seen once, with over 10% in the top ten. This specimen consisted of CD8+ T cells from blood, obtained just over 45 months after liver transplant. This TCR came from a human patient who received a liver transplant. Some T cells may be graft donor cells. V and J are TRBV23-1 and TRBJ1-1; the D gene is possibly TRBD1 (5 bases). TRBV23-1 is given ORF status, its function remaining uncertain. The CDR3 coding sequence is TGCGCCAGCAGTCGCCCCGGGGGACGGGTGAACACTGAAGCTTTCTTT. This sequence encodes CASSRPGGRVNTEAFF.